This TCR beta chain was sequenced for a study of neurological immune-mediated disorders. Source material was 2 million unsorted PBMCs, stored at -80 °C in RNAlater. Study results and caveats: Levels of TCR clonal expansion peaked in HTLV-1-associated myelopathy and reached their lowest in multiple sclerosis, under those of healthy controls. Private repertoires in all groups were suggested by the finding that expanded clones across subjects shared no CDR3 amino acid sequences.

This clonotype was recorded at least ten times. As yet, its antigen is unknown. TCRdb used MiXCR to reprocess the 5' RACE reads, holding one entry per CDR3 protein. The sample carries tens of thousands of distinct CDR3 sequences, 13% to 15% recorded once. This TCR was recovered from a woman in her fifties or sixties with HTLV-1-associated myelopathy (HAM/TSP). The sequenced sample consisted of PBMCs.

The CDR3 here is CSARDSGQFGGQETQYF. CDR3 DNA: TGCAGTGCTAGAGATAGCGGGCAATTCGGGGGACAAGAGACCCAGTACTTC. The rearrangement links TRBV20-1 to TRBJ2-5; TRBD2 aligns across 7 bases. The CDR3 has 17 amino acids. The germline V gene has CDR1 DFQATT and CDR2 SNEGSKA (reference sequence). With 0 bases clipped from V and 2 bases from J, the junction kept 12 bases outside the gene matches.